Sequencing of this T cell receptor beta chain was carried out in a study of T cell responses to AZD1222 COVID-19 vaccine. Overall study results and limits: Targets within unmutated variant regions were reportedly found for nearly half of spike-specific TCRs. Just six people given AZD1222 tested seropositive at baseline.

CDR3 size: 15 residues. Per germline, CDR1 LGHNT and CDR2 FRNRAP. Trimming at V came to 6 bases and at J to 3 bases, leaving 6 bases not matched to a gene. Turning to this clone: Its antigen is still unknown.

Data came from immunoSEQ multiplex PCR; TCRdb stores just in-frame clones and leaves some out. Of 130,000 or so clones detected, approximately 92% appear once; the ten largest clones hold approximately 2%. The source is an adult who received the AZD1222 COVID-19 vaccine. V usage is TRBV12-5 and J usage is TRBJ1-4; 8 bases map to TRBD1. Here the sequenced sample was peripheral blood, taken 28 days after the second AZD1222 dose. CDR3 amino acids: CASGPGQGSNEKLFF. The DNA for the CDR3 is TGTGCTAGTGGACCAGGACAGGGCTCTAATGAAAAACTGTTTTTT. The variable domain in full, completed from reference TRBV12-5 and TRBJ1-4, reads DARVTQTPRHKVTEMGQEVTMRCQPILGHNTVFWYRQTMMQGLELLAYFRNRAPLDDSGMPKDRFSAEMPDATLATLKIQPSEPRDSAVYFCASGPGQGSNEKLFFGSGTQLSVL.